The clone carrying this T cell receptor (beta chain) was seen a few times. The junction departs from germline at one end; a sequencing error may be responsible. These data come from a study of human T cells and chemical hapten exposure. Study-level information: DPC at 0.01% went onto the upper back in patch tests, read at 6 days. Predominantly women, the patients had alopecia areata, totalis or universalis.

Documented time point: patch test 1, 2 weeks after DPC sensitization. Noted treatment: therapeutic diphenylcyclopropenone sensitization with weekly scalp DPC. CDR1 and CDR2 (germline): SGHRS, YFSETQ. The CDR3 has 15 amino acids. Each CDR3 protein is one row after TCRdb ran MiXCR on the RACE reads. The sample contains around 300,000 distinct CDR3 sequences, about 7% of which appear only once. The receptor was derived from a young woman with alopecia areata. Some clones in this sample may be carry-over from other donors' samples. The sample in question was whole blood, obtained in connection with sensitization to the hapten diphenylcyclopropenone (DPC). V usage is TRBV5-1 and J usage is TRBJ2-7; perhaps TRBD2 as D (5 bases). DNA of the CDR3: TGCGCCAGCAGCCCTTTCGCTTCGGGGTCCTCCGAGCAGTACTTC. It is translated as CASSPFASGSSEQYF.